The present TCR beta chain was sequenced within a study of blood T cell repertoires in COVID-19. Study-wide background: From the United States, Italy and Spain came samples of acute and convalescent COVID-19. T cells, B-cell-depleted T cells, or PBMCs supplied cDNA or gDNA.

V shed 4 bases and J shed 8 bases, with 24 bases lying between them. The CDR3 has 17 residues. Germline V gene sequence: CDR1 MGHRA, CDR2 YSYEKL. Per the study methods: Counts of nucleated cells, estimated from reference gene primer amplification, were obtained. Assay used: immunoSEQ multiplex PCR; TCRdb lists only in-frame clones, some missing. V and J calls and clone size are copied from that table; D and trimming were computed from the DNA. The top ten hold 1.5% to 1.7% of the sample, which has about 120,000 clones, 85% to 90% seen once. Material for sequencing was peripheral blood. The receptor was isolated from a human donor in a cohort sampled during active COVID-19. The V and J genes are TRBV4-1 and TRBJ1-3, with no clear D. The CDR3 bases are TGCGCCAGCAGCCTTCGGGAGGGAAGGCCGACTTCTGACACCATATATTTT. It is translated as CASSLREGRPTSDTIYF.